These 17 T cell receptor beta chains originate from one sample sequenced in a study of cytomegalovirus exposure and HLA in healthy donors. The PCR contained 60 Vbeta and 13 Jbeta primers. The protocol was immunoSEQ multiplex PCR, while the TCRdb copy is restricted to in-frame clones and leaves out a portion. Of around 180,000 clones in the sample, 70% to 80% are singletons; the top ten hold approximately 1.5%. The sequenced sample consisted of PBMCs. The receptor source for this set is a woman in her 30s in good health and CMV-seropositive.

The CDR3 DNA is TGTGCCATCAGTGAGTCAAGCGGGAGGACGGATGAGCAGTTCTTC. Its protein product is CAISESSGRTDEQFF. The chain uses TRBV10-3 and TRBJ2-1; 9 bases line up with TRBD2. The CDR3 totals 15 residues. Trimming cost V 0 bases and J 8 bases; bases outside gene matches: 5. From germline, CDR1 is ENHRY and CDR2 SYGVKD.

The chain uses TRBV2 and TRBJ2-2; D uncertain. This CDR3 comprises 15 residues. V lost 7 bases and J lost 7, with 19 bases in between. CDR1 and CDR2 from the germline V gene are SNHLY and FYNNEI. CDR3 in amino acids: CASTVLASSLGELFF. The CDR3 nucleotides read TGTGCCAGCACTGTTCTGGCTTCGTCCCTCGGGGAGCTGTTTTTT.

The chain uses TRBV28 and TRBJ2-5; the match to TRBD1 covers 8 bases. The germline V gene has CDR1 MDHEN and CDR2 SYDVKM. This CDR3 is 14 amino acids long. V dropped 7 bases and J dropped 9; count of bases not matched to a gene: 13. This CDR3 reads CASTPGGGGRPQYF. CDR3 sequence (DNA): TGTGCCAGCACCCCAGGGGGCGGTGGTAGGCCCCAGTACTTC.

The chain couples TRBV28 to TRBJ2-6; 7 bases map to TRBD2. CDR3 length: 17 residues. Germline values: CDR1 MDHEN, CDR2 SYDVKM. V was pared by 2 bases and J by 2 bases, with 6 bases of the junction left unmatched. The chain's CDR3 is CASSLVGGGTGANVLTF. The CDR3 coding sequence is TGTGCCAGCAGTTTAGTCGGCGGGGGAACTGGGGCCAACGTCCTGACTTTC. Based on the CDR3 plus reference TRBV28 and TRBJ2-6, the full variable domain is DVKVTQSSRYLVKRTGEKVFLECVQDMDHENMFWYRQDPGLGLRLIYFSYDVKMKEKGDIPEGYSVSREKKERFSLILESASTNQTSMYLCASSLVGGGTGANVLTFGAGSRLTVL.

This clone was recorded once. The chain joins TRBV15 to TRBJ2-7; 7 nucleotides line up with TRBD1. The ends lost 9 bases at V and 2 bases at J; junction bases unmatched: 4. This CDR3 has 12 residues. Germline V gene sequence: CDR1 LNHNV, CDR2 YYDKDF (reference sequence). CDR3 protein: CATRDSTYEQYF. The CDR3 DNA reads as TGTGCCACACGGGACAGTACCTACGAGCAGTACTTC.

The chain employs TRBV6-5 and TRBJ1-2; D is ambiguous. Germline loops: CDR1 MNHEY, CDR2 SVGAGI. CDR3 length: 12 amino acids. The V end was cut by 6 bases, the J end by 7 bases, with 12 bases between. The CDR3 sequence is CASSRERVGYTF. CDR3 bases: TGTGCCAGCAGCCGGGAAAGGGTTGGCTACACCTTC.

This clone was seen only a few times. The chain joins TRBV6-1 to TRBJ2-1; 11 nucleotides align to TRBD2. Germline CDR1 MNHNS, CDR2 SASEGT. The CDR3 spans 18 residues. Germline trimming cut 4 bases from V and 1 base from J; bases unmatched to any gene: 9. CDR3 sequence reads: CASSVLAGGGVSYNEQFF. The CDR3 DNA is TGTGCCAGCAGTGTGTTAGCGGGAGGGGGGGTTTCCTACAATGAGCAGTTCTTC.

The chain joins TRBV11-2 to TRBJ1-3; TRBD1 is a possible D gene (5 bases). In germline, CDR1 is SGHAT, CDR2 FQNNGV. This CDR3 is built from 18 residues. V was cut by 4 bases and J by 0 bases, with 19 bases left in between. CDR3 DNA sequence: TGTGCCAGCAGCTCGCAAGGGGTGTTGCCGGTCTCTGGAAACACCATATATTTT. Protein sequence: CASSSQGVLPVSGNTIYF.

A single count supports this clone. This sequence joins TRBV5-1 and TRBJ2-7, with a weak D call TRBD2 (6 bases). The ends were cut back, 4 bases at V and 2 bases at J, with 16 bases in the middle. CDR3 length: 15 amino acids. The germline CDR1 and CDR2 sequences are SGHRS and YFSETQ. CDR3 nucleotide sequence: TGCGCCAGCAGCCCCGTAGCGGAGGGGACCTACGAGCAGTACTTC. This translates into CASSPVAEGTYEQYF.

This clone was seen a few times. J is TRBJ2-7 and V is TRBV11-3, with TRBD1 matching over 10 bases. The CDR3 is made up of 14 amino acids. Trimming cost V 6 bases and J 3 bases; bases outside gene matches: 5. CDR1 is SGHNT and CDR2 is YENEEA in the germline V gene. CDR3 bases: TGTGCCAGCAGACCCGGGACAGGGGTCTACGAGCAGTACTTC. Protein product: CASRPGTGVYEQYF.

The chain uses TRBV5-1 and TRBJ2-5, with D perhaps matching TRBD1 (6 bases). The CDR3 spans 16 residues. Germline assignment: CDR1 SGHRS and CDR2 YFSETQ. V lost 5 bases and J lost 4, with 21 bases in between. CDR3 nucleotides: TGCGCCAGCAGGCAAGAAGGACAGCCGGGCCCAGAGACCCAGTACTTC. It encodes CASRQEGQPGPETQYF.

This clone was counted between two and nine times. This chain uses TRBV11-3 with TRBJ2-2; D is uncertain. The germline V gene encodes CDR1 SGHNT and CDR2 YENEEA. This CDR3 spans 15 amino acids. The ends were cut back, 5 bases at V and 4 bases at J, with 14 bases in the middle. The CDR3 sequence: CASSAVPRGTGELFF. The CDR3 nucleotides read TGTGCCAGCAGCGCCGTACCCCGAGGCACCGGGGAGCTGTTTTTT.

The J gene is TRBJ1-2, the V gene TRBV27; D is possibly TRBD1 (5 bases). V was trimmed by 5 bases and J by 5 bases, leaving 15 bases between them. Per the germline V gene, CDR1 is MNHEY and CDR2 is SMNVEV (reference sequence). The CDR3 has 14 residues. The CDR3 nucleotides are TGTGCCAGCAGTCTTGGGGCAGGTTTGTATGGCTACACCTTC. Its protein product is CASSLGAGLYGYTF.

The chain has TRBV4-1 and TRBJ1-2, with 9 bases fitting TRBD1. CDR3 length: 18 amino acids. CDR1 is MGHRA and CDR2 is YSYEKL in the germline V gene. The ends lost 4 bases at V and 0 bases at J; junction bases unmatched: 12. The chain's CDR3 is CASSPSLTGGPTNYGYTF. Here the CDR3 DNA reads TGCGCCAGCAGCCCCAGCCTGACAGGGGGACCTACTAACTATGGCTACACCTTC.

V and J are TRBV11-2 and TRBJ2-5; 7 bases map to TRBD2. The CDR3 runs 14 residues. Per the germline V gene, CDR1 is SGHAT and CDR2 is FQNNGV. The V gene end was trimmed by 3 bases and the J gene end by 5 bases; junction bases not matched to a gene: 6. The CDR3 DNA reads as TGTGCCAGCAGCTTGTGGGAGGGCGGGGAGACCCAGTACTTC. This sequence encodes CASSLWEGGETQYF.

CDR3 amino acids: CASRDAGQGAVYGYTF. The DNA for the CDR3 is TGTGCCAGCAGGGACGCAGGCCAGGGGGCTGTCTATGGCTACACCTTC. The chain has TRBV25-1 and TRBJ1-2; 8 bases are shared with TRBD1. J was trimmed by 4 bases and V by 6 bases; bases with no gene match: 13. The CDR3 spans 16 residues. Looked up from germline, CDR1 is MGHDK and CDR2 is SYGVNS.

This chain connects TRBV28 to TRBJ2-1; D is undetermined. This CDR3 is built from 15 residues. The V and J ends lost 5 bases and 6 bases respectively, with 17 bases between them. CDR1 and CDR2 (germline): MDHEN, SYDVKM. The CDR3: CASSLPPSAGNEQFF. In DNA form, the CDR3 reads TGTGCCAGCAGTCTACCGCCCTCTGCAGGCAATGAGCAGTTCTTC.